The entry below gives a single TCR beta chain sequence along with its context. Its cognate antigen is unknown. Germline-derived CDR1 and CDR2 are PRHDT and FYEKMQ (reference sequence). Trimming removed 4 bases at V and 12 bases at J, with 13 bases between. The CDR3 totals 13 residues. Reverse transcribing all isolated RNA meant expressed TCRB transcripts were sequenced. Only in-frame clones appear in the TCRdb table, and some are missing; sequencing was by immunoSEQ multiplex PCR. The sample records 160,000 or so clones, 63% being singletons. This entry belongs to a study of beta chain features in type 1 diabetes. Study context: Roughly 110,000,000 sorted cells were examined across all samples.

Study-wide points: Shorter TCRB CDR3s, moderately but significantly so, marked every one of the four CD4+ subsets in Type 1 diabetes patients. Fewer junction insertions and more nucleotide deletions appeared in type 1 diabetes patients.

Post-sort purity exceeded 95% for all sorted populations. The chain carries TRBV13 and TRBJ1-6, with D perhaps matching TRBD1 (5 bases). This TCR was recovered from a man younger than 45 with type 1 diabetes. Source material: naive CD4+ T cells from blood. This chain's CDR3 is CASSSRDLGPLHF. The CDR3 DNA is TGTGCCAGCAGCTCCCGGGACCTCGGACCCCTCCACTTT. The entire variable domain, with the rest obtained from reference TRBV13 and TRBJ1-6, is as follows: AAGVIQSPRHLIKEKRETATLKCYPIPRHDTVYWYQQGPGQDPQFLISFYEKMQSDKGSIPDRFSAQQFSDYHSELNMSSLELGDSALYFCASSSRDLGPLHFGNGTRLTVT.